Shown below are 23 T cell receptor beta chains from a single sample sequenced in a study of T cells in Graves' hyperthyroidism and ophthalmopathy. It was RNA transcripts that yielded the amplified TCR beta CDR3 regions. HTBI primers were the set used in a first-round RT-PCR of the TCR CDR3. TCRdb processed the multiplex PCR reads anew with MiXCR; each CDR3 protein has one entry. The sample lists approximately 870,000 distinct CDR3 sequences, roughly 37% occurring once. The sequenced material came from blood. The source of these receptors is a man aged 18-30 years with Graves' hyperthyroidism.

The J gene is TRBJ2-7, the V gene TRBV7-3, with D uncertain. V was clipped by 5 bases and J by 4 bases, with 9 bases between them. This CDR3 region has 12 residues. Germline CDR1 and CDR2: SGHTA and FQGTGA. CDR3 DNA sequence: TGTGCCAGCAGCGCGTTGAGGTACGAGCAGTACTTC. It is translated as CASSALRYEQYF.

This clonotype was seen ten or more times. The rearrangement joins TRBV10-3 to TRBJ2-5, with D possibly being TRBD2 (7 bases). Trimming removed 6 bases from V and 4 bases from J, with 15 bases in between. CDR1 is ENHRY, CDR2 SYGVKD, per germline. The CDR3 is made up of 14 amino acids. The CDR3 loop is CAISGGGGRETQYF. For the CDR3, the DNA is TGTGCCATCAGCGGGGGAGGGGGTAGAGAGACCCAGTACTTC.

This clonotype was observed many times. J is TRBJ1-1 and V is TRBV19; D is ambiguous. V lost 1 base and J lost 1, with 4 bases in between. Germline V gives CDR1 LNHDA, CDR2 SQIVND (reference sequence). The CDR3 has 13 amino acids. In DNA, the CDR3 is TGTGCCAGTAGTATAGGTAGGAACACTGAAGCTTTCTTT. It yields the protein CASSIGRNTEAFF.

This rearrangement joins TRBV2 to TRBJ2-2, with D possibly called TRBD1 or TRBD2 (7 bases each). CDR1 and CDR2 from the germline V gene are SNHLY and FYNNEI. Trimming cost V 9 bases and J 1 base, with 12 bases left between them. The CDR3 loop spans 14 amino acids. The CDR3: CARGGTENTGELFF. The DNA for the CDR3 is TGTGCCAGGGGGGGGACAGAGAACACCGGGGAGCTGTTTTTT.

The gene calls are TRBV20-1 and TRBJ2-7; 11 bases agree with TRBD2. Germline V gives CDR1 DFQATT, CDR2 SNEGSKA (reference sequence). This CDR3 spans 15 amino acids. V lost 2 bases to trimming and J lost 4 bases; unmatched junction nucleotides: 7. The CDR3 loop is CSARSTSGSEYEQYF. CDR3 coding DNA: TGCAGTGCTAGATCCACTAGCGGGAGTGAATACGAGCAGTACTTC.

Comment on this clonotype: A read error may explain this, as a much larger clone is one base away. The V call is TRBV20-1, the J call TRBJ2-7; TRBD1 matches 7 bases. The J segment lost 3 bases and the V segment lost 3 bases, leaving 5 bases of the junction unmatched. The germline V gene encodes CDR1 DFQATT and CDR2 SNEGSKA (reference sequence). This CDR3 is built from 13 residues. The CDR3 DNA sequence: TGCAGTGCTAGTTATCGACAGGGCTACGAGCAGTACTTC. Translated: CSASYRQGYEQYF.

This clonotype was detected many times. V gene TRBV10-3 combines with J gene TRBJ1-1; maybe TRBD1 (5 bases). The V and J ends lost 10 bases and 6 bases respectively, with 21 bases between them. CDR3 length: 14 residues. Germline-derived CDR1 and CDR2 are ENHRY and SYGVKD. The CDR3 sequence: CATAFQGSEAEAFF. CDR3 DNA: TGTGCCACTGCGTTTCAGGGTTCTGAAGCTGAAGCTTTCTTT.

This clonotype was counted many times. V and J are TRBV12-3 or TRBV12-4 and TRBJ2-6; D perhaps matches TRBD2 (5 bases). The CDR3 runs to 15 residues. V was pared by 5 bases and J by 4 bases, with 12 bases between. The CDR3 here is CASSGSRTGANVLTF. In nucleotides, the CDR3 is TGTGCCAGCAGTGGGAGCCGAACCGGGGCCAACGTCCTGACTTTC.

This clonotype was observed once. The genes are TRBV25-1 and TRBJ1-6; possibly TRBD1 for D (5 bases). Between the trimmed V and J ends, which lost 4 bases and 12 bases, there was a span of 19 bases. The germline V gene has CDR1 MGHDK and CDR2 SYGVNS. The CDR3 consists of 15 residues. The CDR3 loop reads CASSANRDPYLPLHF. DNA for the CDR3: TGTGCCAGCAGTGCAAACCGGGACCCTTATTTACCCCTCCACTTT.

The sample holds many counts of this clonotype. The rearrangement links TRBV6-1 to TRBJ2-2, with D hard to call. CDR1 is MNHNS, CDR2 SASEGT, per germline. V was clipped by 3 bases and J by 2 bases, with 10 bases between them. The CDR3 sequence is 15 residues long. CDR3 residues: CASSELPANTGELFF. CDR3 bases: TGTGCCAGCAGTGAGCTGCCGGCTAACACCGGGGAGCTGTTTTTT.

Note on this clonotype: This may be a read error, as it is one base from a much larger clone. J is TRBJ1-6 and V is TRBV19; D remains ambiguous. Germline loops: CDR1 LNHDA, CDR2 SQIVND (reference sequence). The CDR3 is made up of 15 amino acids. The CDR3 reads CASSYISSYNPPLHF. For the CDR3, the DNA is TGTGCCAGCAGTTACATAAGCTCCTATAATCCACCCCTCCACTTT.

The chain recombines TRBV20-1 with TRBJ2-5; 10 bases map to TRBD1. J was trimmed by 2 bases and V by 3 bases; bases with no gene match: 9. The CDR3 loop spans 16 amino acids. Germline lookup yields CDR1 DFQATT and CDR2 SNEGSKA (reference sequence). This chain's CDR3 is CSARRLDRGEQETQYF. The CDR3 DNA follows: TGCAGTGCTAGGAGATTGGACAGGGGGGAGCAAGAGACCCAGTACTTC.

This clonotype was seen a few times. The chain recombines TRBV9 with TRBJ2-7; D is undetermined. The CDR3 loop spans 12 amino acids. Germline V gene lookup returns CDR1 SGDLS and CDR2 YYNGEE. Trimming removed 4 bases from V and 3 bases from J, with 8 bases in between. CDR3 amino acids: CASSPRIYEQYF. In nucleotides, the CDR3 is TGTGCCAGCAGCCCCCGGATCTACGAGCAGTACTTC.

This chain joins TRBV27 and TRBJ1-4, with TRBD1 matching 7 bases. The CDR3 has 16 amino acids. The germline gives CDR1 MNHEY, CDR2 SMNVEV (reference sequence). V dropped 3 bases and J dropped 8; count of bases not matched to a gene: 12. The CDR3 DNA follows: TGTGCCAGCAGTTTTACGGGCACGACAGGGAACGAAAAACTGTTTTTT. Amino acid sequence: CASSFTGTTGNEKLFF.

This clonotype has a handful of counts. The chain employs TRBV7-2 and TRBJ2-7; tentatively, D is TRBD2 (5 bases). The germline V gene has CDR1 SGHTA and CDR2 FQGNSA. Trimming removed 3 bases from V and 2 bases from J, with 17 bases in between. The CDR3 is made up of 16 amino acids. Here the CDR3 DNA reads TGTGCCAGCAGCTTCCCTACCGAGACGGGGACCTACGAGCAGTACTTC. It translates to CASSFPTETGTYEQYF.

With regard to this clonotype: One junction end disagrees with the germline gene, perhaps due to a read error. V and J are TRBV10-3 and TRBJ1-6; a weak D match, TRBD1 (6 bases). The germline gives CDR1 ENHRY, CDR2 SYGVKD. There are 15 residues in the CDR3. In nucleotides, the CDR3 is TGTGCCAGCAGTCATACGACAGGCTATAATTCACCCCTCCACTTT. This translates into CASSHTTGYNSPLHF.

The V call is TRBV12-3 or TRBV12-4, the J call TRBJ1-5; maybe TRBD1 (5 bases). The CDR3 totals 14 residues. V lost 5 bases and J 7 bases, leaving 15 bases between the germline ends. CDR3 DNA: TGTGCCAGCAGTGGTCGAGGGGACGAGCAGCCCCAGCATTTT. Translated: CASSGRGDEQPQHF.

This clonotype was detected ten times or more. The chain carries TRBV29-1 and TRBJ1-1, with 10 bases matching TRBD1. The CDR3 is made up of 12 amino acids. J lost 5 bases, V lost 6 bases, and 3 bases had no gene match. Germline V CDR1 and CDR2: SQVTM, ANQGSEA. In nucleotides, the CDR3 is TGCAGCGTCGGGACAGGGGAGACTGAAGCTTTCTTT. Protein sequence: CSVGTGETEAFF.

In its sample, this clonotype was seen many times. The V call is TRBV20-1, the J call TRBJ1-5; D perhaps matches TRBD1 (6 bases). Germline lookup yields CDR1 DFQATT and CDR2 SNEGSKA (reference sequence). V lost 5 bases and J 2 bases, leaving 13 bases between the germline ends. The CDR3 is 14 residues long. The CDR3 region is CSADTGYGNQPQHF. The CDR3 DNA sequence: TGCAGTGCTGATACAGGGTACGGCAATCAGCCCCAGCATTTT.

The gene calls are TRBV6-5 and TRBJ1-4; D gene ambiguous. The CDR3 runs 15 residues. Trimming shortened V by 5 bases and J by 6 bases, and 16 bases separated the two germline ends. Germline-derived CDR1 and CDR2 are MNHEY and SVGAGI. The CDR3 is CASSEHLVADEKLFF. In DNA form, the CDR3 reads TGTGCCAGCAGTGAACATCTCGTTGCTGATGAAAAACTGTTTTTT.

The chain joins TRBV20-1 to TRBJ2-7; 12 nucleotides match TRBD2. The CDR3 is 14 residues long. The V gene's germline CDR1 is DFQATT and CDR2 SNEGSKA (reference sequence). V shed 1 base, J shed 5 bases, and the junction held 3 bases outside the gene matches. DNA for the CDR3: TGCAGTGCTAGAGCTAGCGGGGGGGACGACGAGCAGTACTTC. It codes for CSARASGGDDEQYF.

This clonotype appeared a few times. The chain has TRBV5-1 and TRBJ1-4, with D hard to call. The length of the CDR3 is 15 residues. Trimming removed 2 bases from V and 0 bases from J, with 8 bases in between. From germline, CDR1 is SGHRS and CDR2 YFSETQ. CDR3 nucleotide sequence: TGCGCCAGCAGCTTTCTAGGGTCAACTAATGAAAAACTGTTTTTT. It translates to CASSFLGSTNEKLFF. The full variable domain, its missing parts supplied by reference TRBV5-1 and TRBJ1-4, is KAGVTQTPRYLIKTRGQQVTLSCSPISGHRSVSWYQQTPGQGLQFLFEYFSETQRNKGNFPGRFSGRQFSNSRSEMNVSTLELGDSALYLCASSFLGSTNEKLFFGSGTQLSVL.

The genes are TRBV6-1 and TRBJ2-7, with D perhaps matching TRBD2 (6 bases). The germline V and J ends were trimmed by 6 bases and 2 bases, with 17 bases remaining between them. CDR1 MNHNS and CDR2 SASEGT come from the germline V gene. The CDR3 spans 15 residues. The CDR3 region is CASSPRSSGTYEQYF. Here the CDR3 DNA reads TGTGCCAGCAGCCCCCGGAGTAGCGGCACCTACGAGCAGTACTTC.